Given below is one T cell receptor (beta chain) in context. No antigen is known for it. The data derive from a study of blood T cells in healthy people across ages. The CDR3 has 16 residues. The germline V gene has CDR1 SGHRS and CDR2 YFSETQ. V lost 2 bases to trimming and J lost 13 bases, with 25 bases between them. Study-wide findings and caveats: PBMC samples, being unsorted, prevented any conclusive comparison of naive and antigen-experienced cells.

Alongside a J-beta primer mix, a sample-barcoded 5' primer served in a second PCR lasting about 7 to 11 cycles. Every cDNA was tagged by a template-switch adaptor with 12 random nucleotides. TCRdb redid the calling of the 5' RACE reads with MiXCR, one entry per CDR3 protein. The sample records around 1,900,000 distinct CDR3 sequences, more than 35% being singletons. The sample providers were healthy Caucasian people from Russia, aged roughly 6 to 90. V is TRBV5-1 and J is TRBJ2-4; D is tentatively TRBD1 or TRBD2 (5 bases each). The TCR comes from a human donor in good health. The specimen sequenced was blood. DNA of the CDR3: TGCGCCAGCAGCTTCTTGTCCGGGACCACCTTGGGGGAGCAGTACTTC. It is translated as CASSFLSGTTLGEQYF.